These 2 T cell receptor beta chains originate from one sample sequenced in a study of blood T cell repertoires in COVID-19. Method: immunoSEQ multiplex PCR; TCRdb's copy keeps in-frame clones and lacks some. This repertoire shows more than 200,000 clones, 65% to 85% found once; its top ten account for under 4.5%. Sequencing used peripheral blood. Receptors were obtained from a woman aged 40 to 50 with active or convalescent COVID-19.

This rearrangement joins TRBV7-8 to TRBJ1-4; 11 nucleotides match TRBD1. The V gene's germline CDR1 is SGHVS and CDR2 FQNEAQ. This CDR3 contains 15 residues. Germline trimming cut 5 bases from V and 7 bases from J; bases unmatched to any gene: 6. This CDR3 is CASSLVGTGGEKLFF. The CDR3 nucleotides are TGTGCCAGCAGCCTTGTGGGGACAGGGGGTGAAAAACTGTTTTTT. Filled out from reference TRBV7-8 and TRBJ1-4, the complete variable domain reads GAGVSQSPRYKVAKRGQDVALRCDPISGHVSLFWYQQALGQGPEFLTYFQNEAQLDKSGLPSDRFFAERPEGSVSTLKIQRTQQEDSAVYLCASSLVGTGGEKLFFGSGTQLSVL.

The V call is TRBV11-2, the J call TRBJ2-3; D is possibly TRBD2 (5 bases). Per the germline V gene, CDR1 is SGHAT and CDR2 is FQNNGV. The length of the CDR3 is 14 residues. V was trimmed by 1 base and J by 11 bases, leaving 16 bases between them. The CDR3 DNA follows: TGTGCCAGCAGCTTAGGTGACTACAACGCATGGCAGTATTTT. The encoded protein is CASSLGDYNAWQYF.